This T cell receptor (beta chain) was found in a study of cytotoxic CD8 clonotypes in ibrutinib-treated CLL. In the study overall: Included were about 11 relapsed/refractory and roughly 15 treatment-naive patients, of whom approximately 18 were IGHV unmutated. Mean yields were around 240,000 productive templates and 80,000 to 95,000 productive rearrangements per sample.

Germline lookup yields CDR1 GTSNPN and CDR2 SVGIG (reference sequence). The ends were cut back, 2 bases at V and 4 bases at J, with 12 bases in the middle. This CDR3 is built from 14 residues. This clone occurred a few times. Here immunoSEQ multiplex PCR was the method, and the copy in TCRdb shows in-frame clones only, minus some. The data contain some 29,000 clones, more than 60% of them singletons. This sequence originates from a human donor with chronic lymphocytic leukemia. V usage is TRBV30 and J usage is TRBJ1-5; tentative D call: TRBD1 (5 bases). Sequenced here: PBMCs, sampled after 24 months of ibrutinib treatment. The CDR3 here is CAWSKGSVNQPQHF. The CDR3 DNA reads TGTGCCTGGAGTAAGGGGTCAGTGAATCAGCCCCAGCATTTT.